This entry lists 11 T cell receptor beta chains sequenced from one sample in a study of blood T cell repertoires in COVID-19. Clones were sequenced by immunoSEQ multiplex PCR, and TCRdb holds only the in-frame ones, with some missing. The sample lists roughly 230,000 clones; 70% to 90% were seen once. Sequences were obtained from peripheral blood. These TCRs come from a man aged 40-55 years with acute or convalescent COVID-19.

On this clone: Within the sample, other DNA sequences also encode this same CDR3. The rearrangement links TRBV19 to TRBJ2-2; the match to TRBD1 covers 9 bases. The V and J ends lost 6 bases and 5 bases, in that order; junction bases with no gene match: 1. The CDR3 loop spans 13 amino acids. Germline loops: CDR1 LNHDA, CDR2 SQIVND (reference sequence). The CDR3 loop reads CASRTGGTGELFF. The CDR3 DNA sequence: TGTGCCAGTAGGACAGGGGGGACCGGGGAGCTGTTTTTT.

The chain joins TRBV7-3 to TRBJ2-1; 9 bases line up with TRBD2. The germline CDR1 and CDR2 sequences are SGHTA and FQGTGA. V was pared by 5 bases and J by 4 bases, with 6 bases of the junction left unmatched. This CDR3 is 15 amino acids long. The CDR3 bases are TGTGCCAGCAGCATCTCTAGCGGGGCGTACAATGAGCAGTTCTTC. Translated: CASSISSGAYNEQFF.

This chain's CDR3 is CASSLDPDYGYTF. Here the CDR3 DNA reads TGTGCCAGCAGCTTAGACCCAGACTATGGCTACACCTTC. The J gene is TRBJ1-2, the V gene TRBV7-2, with D uncertain. The CDR3 is 13 amino acids. V shed 1 base and J shed 3 bases, with 6 bases lying between them. Germline loops: CDR1 SGHTA, CDR2 FQGNSA.

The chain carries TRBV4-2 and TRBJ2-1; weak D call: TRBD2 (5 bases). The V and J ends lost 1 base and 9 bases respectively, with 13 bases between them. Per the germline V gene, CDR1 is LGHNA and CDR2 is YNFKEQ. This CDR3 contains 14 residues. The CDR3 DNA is TGTGCCAGCAGCCAAGCCGGGGAGAAGGGTGAGCAGTTCTTC. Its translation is CASSQAGEKGEQFF.

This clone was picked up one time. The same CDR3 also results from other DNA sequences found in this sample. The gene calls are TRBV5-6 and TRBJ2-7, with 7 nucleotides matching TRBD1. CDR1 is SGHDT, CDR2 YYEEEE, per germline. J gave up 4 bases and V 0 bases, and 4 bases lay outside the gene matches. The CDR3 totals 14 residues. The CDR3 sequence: CASSLGQGGYEQYF. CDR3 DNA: TGTGCCAGCAGCTTGGGACAGGGTGGGTACGAGCAGTACTTC.

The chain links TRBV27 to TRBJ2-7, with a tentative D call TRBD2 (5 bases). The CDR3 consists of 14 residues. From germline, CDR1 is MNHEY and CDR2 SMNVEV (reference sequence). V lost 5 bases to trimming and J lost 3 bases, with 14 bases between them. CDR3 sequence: CASSQPGRGYEQYF. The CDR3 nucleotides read TGTGCCAGCAGTCAACCCGGCCGGGGCTACGAGCAGTACTTC.

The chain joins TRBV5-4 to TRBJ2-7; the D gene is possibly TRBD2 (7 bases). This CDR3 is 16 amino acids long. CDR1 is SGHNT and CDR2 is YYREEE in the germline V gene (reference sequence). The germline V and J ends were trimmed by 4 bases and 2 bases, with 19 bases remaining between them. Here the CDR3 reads CASSGQGGGGTYEQYF. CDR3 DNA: TGTGCCAGCAGCGGCCAAGGGGGAGGGGGTACCTACGAGCAGTACTTC. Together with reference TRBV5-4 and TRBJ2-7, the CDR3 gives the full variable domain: ETGVTQSPTHLIKTRGQQVTLRCSSQSGHNTVSWYQQALGQGPQFIFQYYREEENGRGNFPPRFSGLQFPNYSSELNVNALELDDSALYLCASSGQGGGGTYEQYFGPGTRLTVT.

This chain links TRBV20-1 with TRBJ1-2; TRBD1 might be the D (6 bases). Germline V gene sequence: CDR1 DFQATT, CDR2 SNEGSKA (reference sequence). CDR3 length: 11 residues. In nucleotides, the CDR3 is TGCTCTGGGGCGGGGGCCTATGGCTACACCTTC. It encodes CSGAGAYGYTF.

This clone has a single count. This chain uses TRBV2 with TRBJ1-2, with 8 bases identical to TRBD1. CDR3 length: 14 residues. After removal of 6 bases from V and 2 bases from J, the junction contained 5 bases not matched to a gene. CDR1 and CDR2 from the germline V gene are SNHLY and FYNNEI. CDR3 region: CASSDRGGNYGYTF. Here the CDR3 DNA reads TGTGCCAGCAGCGACAGGGGAGGGAACTATGGCTACACCTTC.

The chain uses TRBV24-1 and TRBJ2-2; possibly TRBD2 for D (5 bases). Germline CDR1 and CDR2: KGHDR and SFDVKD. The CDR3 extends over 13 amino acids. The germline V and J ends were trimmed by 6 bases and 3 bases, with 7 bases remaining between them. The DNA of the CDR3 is TGTGCCACCAGTCGAGGGCACACCGGGGAGCTGTTTTTT. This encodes CATSRGHTGELFF.

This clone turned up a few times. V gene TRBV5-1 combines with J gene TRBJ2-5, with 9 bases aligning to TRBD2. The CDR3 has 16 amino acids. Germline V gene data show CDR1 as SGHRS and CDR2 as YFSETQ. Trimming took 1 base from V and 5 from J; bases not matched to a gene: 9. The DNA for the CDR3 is TGCGCCAGCAGCTTGAATGCGGGGGGGATCCGGGAGACCCAGTACTTC. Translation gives CASSLNAGGIRETQYF. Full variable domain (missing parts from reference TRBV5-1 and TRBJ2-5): KAGVTQTPRYLIKTRGQQVTLSCSPISGHRSVSWYQQTPGQGLQFLFEYFSETQRNKGNFPGRFSGRQFSNSRSEMNVSTLELGDSALYLCASSLNAGGIRETQYFGPGTRLLVL.